The 13 T cell receptor beta chains below all came from one sample that was sequenced in a study of tumor and adjacent non-tumor tissue in lung cancer (dated by TCRdb to 2016 to 2019). RNA was isolated from bulk unsorted tissue, and RNA quality was assessed with a NanoDrop ND-1000 and an Agilent 2100. The library was made by multiplex PCR. The instrument given in TCRdb is Illumina HiSeq 2500. TCRbeta libraries were built by three rounds of nested PCR using primers (Table S4), following protocols modified from ARM-PCR. TCRdb handled the public reads itself, with Q25 trimming in fastp and clone calling in MiXCR, and kept productive beta chains. Entries are consolidated by CDR3 protein sequence, retaining the most common genes and DNA. A total of under 100,000 distinct CDR3 sequences appear in this sample, roughly 70% of them only once. Roughly an eighth of the sample belongs to the ten largest clones.

The sequencing sample was made of lung tumor tissue. The receptors originated from a woman aged 70-85 years with non-small cell lung cancer.

Comment on this clonotype: With a much larger clone just one base away, this may be a read error. The V gene is TRBV28, the J gene TRBJ2-5; TRBD1 is a possible D gene (6 bases). The CDR3 is made up of 15 amino acids. Per germline, CDR1 MDHEN and CDR2 SYDVKM. As DNA, the CDR3 is TGTGCCAGCAGTTTAGGGACATGGGACCAAGGGACCCAGTACTTC. Its protein product is CASSLGTWDQGTQYF.

This clonotype was detected many times. The rearrangement joins TRBV28 to TRBJ1-2; 8 bases agree with TRBD1. The ends lost 6 bases at V and 5 bases at J; junction bases unmatched: 8. Germline V gene data show CDR1 as MDHEN and CDR2 as SYDVKM. This CDR3 spans 14 amino acids. CDR3 sequence (DNA): TGTGCCAGCAGCCCCCGGACAGGGCCATATGGCTACACCTTC. It encodes CASSPRTGPYGYTF.

This clonotype appeared once. This chain uses TRBV28 with TRBJ2-1; D unclear. This CDR3 region has 12 residues. Germline V gene data show CDR1 as MDHEN and CDR2 as SYDVKM. V lost 9 bases and J 9 bases, leaving 15 bases between the germline ends. This CDR3 is CASSITRLEQFF. In DNA, the CDR3 is TGTGCCAGTAGTATAACGCGGCTTGAGCAGTTCTTC.

This clonotype has a handful of counts. At one end the junction does not follow the germline gene, possibly because of a read error. The genes are TRBV29-1 and TRBJ2-2, with 11 bases that match TRBD2. Germline V CDR1 and CDR2: SQVTM, ANQGSEA. This CDR3 is built from 16 residues. This CDR3 is CSVEFTSGRYTGELFF. CDR3 bases: TGCAGCGTTGAGTTCACTAGCGGGAGATACACCGGGGAGCTGTTCTTT.

As concerns this clonotype: A junction end diverges from the germline sequence, so it may reflect a read error. The chain joins TRBV5-4 to TRBJ2-3; maybe TRBD2 (5 bases). The CDR3 has 14 amino acids. The germline CDR1 and CDR2 sequences are SGHNT and YYREEE (reference sequence). The CDR3 loop reads CASSLHPGTDAQYF. The CDR3 DNA follows: TGTGCCAGCAGCTTACACCCGGGAACAGATGCGCAGTATTTT.

V gene TRBV6-2 or TRBV6-3 combines with J gene TRBJ2-7; no clear D. The CDR3 is 17 amino acids. The V end lost 7 bases, the J end lost 4 bases, and 26 bases lay between the germline ends. The germline V gene encodes CDR1 MNHEY and CDR2 SVGEGT. Here the CDR3 reads CASNLRRDQVGRYEQYF. The CDR3 DNA reads TGTGCCAGCAATCTCCGGAGAGATCAAGTGGGAAGGTACGAGCAGTACTTC.

A note on this clonotype: This may arise from a read error, as a much more abundant clone is one base away. V usage is TRBV12-3 or TRBV12-4 and J usage is TRBJ2-7; 9 bases map to TRBD1. The CDR3 extends over 14 amino acids. This chain's CDR3 is CAGSFVRQGDEQYF. The CDR3, as DNA: TGTGCCGGCAGTTTCGTGAGACAGGGGGATGAGCAGTACTTC.

The rearrangement links TRBV4-1 to TRBJ1-1, with a weak D call TRBD1 (6 bases). CDR1 MGHRA and CDR2 YSYEKL come from the germline V gene. CDR3 size: 14 residues. CDR3 sequence (DNA): TGCGTCAGTAGTCACCGGACAGAGAACACTGAAGCTTTCTTT. Protein: CVSSHRTENTEAFF.

This clonotype has a single count. V and J are TRBV4-1 and TRBJ2-7, with D possibly being TRBD1 (6 bases). Germline assignment: CDR1 MGHRA and CDR2 YSYEKL. The CDR3 runs to 16 residues. CDR3 loop: CVSSQEYREYYYEQYF. CDR3 nucleotides: TGCGTTAGCAGCCAAGAATACAGGGAATATTATTACGAGCAGTACTTC.

V and J are TRBV28 and TRBJ2-5; the D gene is possibly TRBD1 (6 bases). The germline V gene encodes CDR1 MDHEN and CDR2 SYDVKM. The CDR3 has 13 residues. CDR3 in DNA: TGTGACAGTGACAGGACGGGACAAGAGACCCAGTACTTC. Translated, it gives CDSDRTGQETQYF.

CDR3 sequence: CVTTWTGVTDTQYF. As DNA, the CDR3 is TGTGTCACGACCTGGACAGGGGTGACAGATACGCAGTATTTT. The chain employs TRBV12-3 or TRBV12-4 and TRBJ2-3; TRBD1 aligns across 9 bases. This CDR3 contains 14 residues.

Note on this clonotype: Given a much more abundant clone one base away, this may be a read error. V usage is TRBV5-3 and J usage is TRBJ2-1; 10 positions agree with TRBD2. TRBV5-3 is identified as an open reading frame with a role that is uncertain. The CDR3 has 18 residues. Germline trimming cut 5 bases from V and 0 bases from J; bases unmatched to any gene: 11. The CDR3 region has the DNA TGTGCCAGAAGACTCCGCGGGACTAGCGAATACTCCTACAATGAGCAGTTCTTC. Encoded protein: CARRLRGTSEYSYNEQFF.

Concerning this clonotype: At one of its ends the junction is not consistent with the germline gene, which may arise from a read error. The chain is built from TRBV12-3 or TRBV12-4 and TRBJ2-3; D is uncertain. This CDR3 contains 12 residues. The CDR3 region has the DNA TGCGCCAGCAATTTAGTAGTCCATATGCAGTATTTT. Translated, it gives CASNLVVHMQYF.